The 26 T cell receptor beta chains in this list originate from one sample, sequenced in a study of blood T cell repertoires in COVID-19. The protocol was immunoSEQ multiplex PCR, while the TCRdb copy is restricted to in-frame clones and leaves out a portion. The sample holds around 110,000 clones, roughly 84% seen once. Input material: peripheral blood. Source of these receptors: a middle-aged man with acute or convalescent COVID-19.

V and J are TRBV5-1 and TRBJ2-5; no reliable D call. Germline V gene lookup returns CDR1 SGHRS and CDR2 YFSETQ. V lost 0 bases, J lost 5 bases, and 5 bases lay in between. The length of the CDR3 is 12 residues. The CDR3 DNA follows: TGCGCCAGCAGCTTGGGTTCGGAGACCCAGTACTTC. This gives the protein CASSLGSETQYF. The full variable domain, rest sourced from reference TRBV5-1 and TRBJ2-5, is KAGVTQTPRYLIKTRGQQVTLSCSPISGHRSVSWYQQTPGQGLQFLFEYFSETQRNKGNFPGRFSGRQFSNSRSEMNVSTLELGDSALYLCASSLGSETQYFGPGTRLLVL.

This clone was recorded only once. The rearrangement joins TRBV5-1 to TRBJ2-5, with D unresolved. CDR3 size: 12 residues. Germline values: CDR1 SGHRS, CDR2 YFSETQ. Trimming shortened V by 0 bases and J by 5 bases, and 5 bases separated the two germline ends. CDR3 DNA sequence: TGCGCCAGCAGCTTGGCCAGGGAGACCCAGTACTTC. It encodes CASSLARETQYF.

The genes are TRBV20-1 and TRBJ2-5; D is unresolved. The CDR3 contains 11 residues. Trimming took 7 bases from V and 2 from J, leaving 8 bases between them. Germline assignment: CDR1 DFQATT and CDR2 SNEGSKA (reference sequence). Here the CDR3 reads CSVRSQETQYF. The CDR3 coding sequence is TGCAGTGTTCGCAGTCAAGAGACCCAGTACTTC.

V gene TRBV7-2 combines with J gene TRBJ2-1; D perhaps matches TRBD2 (5 bases). The CDR3 is made up of 13 amino acids. The V gene lost 1 base and the J gene lost 5 bases, with 6 bases spanning the gap. The germline V gene has CDR1 SGHTA and CDR2 FQGNSA. The CDR3 bases are TGTGCCAGCAGCTTAGGGAGGAACAATGAGCAGTTCTTC. Residues: CASSLGRNNEQFF.

This chain connects TRBV5-1 to TRBJ1-1, with 9 nucleotides matching TRBD1. After removal of 0 bases from V and 8 bases from J, the junction contained 8 bases not matched to a gene. This CDR3 region has 15 residues. From germline, CDR1 is SGHRS and CDR2 YFSETQ. CDR3 sequence reads: CASSLGIQGAGEAFF. The DNA for the CDR3 is TGCGCCAGCAGCTTGGGGATACAGGGGGCTGGGGAAGCTTTCTTT.

V and J are TRBV7-9 and TRBJ2-4; D may be TRBD2 (5 bases). Trimming removed 5 bases from V and 0 bases from J, with 11 bases in between. Germline V gives CDR1 SEHNR, CDR2 FQNEAQ (reference sequence). This CDR3 has 15 amino acids. CDR3 in DNA: TGTGCCAGCAGCCCAGCGGACCTAGCCAAAAACATTCAGTACTTC. This codes for CASSPADLAKNIQYF.

The genes are TRBV9 and TRBJ2-1; TRBD2 agrees at 14 bases. The CDR3 is 17 residues long. J was trimmed by 0 bases and V by 3 bases; bases with no gene match: 2. Germline V lookup: CDR1 SGDLS, CDR2 YYNGEE. The CDR3 coding sequence is TGTGCCAGCAGCGGACTAGCGGGGGGGTCCTCCTACAATGAGCAGTTCTTC. It codes for CASSGLAGGSSYNEQFF.

The chain employs TRBV5-4 and TRBJ2-3, with TRBD2 matching 8 bases. CDR1 and CDR2 from the germline V gene are SGHNT and YYREEE (reference sequence). The CDR3 has 16 amino acids. The V gene end was trimmed by 0 bases and the J gene end by 0 bases; junction bases not matched to a gene: 3. The CDR3 here is CASSLGRGGSTDTQYF. The CDR3 coding sequence is TGTGCCAGCAGCTTGGGCCGGGGGGGAAGCACAGATACGCAGTATTTT.

The chain employs TRBV6-4 and TRBJ2-5, with D maybe TRBD1 (5 bases). The CDR3 is made up of 14 amino acids. V was trimmed by 3 bases and J by 2 bases, leaving 10 bases between them. CDR1 MRHNA and CDR2 SNTAGT come from the germline V gene. The CDR3 here is CASSETGAQETQYF. The CDR3 DNA reads as TGTGCCAGCAGTGAAACAGGCGCACAAGAGACCCAGTACTTC.

The chain uses TRBV29-1 and TRBJ1-1; D gene uncertain. The germline V gene encodes CDR1 SQVTM and CDR2 ANQGSEA. The CDR3 has 13 amino acids. V was shortened by 7 bases and J by 3 bases, with 15 bases between the two germline ends. Written as DNA, the CDR3 is TGCAGCGCCGGTATGTCGCGGGACACTGAAGCTTTCTTT. It encodes CSAGMSRDTEAFF.

The chain carries TRBV2 and TRBJ2-1, with TRBD2 matching 11 bases. CDR3 size: 14 residues. The V gene end was trimmed by 6 bases and the J gene end by 5 bases; junction bases not matched to a gene: 3. The V gene's germline CDR1 is SNHLY and CDR2 FYNNEI. The CDR3 coding sequence is TGTGCCAGCAGGGGACTAGCGGCTAACAATGAGCAGTTCTTC. Encoded protein: CASRGLAANNEQFF.

CDR3 DNA sequence: TGTGCCAGCAGCCGCCTGTCGGGAGACACCGGGGAGCTGTTTTTT. The encoded protein is CASSRLSGDTGELFF. This chain links TRBV7-3 with TRBJ2-2; D may be TRBD2 (6 bases). The V gene's germline CDR1 is SGHTA and CDR2 FQGTGA. The CDR3 contains 15 residues. The ends were cut back, 5 bases at V and 3 bases at J, with 13 bases in the middle.

The V and J genes are TRBV28 and TRBJ2-7; TRBD2 matches 12 bases. There are 16 residues in the CDR3. CDR1 MDHEN and CDR2 SYDVKM come from the germline V gene. After removal of 5 bases from V and 3 bases from J, the junction contained 8 bases not matched to a gene. This CDR3 is CASSNTGLAGFYEQYF. The CDR3 region has the DNA TGTGCCAGCAGTAATACGGGACTAGCGGGTTTCTACGAGCAGTACTTC.

J is TRBJ2-3 and V is TRBV10-1; 7 bases match TRBD1. The CDR3 has 13 residues. The germline CDR1 and CDR2 sequences are WNHNN and SYGVQD (reference sequence). J was trimmed by 2 bases and V by 8 bases; bases with no gene match: 4. The DNA for the CDR3 is TGCGCCAGCCCGGGACAGCCCACAGATACGCAGTATTTT. The encoded protein is CASPGQPTDTQYF.

Only one count was recorded for this clone. The chain couples TRBV5-1 to TRBJ2-4, with TRBD1 as a possible D gene (6 bases). The CDR3 has 13 residues. V lost 2 bases and J 4 bases, leaving 7 bases between the germline ends. The germline gives CDR1 SGHRS, CDR2 YFSETQ. The CDR3 DNA sequence: TGCGCCAGCAGCTTCGGACAGAAAAACATTCAGTACTTC. Its protein is CASSFGQKNIQYF.

This clone was seen repeatedly, ten times or more. The J gene is TRBJ1-6, the V gene TRBV5-1; perhaps TRBD1 as D (6 bases). The CDR3 totals 16 residues. CDR1 and CDR2 from the germline V gene are SGHRS and YFSETQ. The germline V and J ends were trimmed by 4 bases and 6 bases, with 17 bases remaining between them. The CDR3 loop reads CASSLEPGQSNSPLHF. DNA for the CDR3: TGCGCCAGCAGCCTTGAACCGGGACAAAGTAATTCACCCCTCCACTTT.

The chain uses TRBV3-1 (or the pseudogene TRBV3-2) and TRBJ2-3; 7 bases fit TRBD2. From germline, CDR1 is LGHDT and CDR2 YNNKEL (reference sequence). V shed 4 bases, J shed 2 bases, and the junction held 3 bases outside the gene matches. The CDR3 consists of 14 residues. Here the CDR3 DNA reads TGTGCCAGCAGCCTCCTAGCGGCCACAGATACGCAGTATTTT. Residues: CASSLLAATDTQYF.

The rearrangement joins TRBV6-5 to TRBJ2-7; TRBD2 might be the D (6 bases). The CDR3 loop spans 14 amino acids. Germline V gene data show CDR1 as MNHEY and CDR2 as SVGAGI. The V end lost 8 bases, the J end lost 2 bases, and 16 bases lay between the germline ends. The CDR3 spells CASLFGGLPYEQYF. In DNA, the CDR3 is TGTGCCAGCCTCTTCGGGGGACTCCCCTACGAGCAGTACTTC.

This clone appeared a single time. V and J are TRBV7-2 and TRBJ2-2; 11 nucleotides match TRBD2. Germline V gene data show CDR1 as SGHTA and CDR2 as FQGNSA. The CDR3 is 18 residues long. After removal of 5 bases from V and 2 bases from J, the junction contained 10 bases not matched to a gene. The CDR3 loop is CASSRRLAGTSNTGELFF. As DNA, the CDR3 is TGTGCCAGCAGCCGCCGACTAGCGGGGACCTCCAACACCGGGGAGCTGTTTTTT.

This clone has just a few counts. The chain couples TRBV27 to TRBJ2-7; D is uncertain. The V end was cut by 7 bases, the J end by 5 bases, with 15 bases between. The CDR3 sequence is 13 residues long. Germline V gene lookup returns CDR1 MNHEY and CDR2 SMNVEV (reference sequence). This CDR3 is CASKTFIRNEQYF. In nucleotides, the CDR3 is TGTGCCAGCAAAACGTTTATCAGAAACGAGCAGTACTTC.

V gene TRBV4-2 combines with J gene TRBJ2-3; 12 positions match TRBD2. The CDR3 extends over 16 amino acids. Germline V CDR1 and CDR2: LGHNA, YNFKEQ. J lost 8 bases, V lost 0 bases, and 6 bases had no gene match. The CDR3 protein is CASSQEFLAGGLTQYF. Here the CDR3 DNA reads TGTGCCAGCAGCCAAGAGTTCCTAGCGGGGGGGCTTACGCAGTATTTT.

This clone occurred a few times. The V and J genes are TRBV7-3 and TRBJ1-1; 9 positions agree with TRBD1. The CDR3 is 15 residues long. Germline V CDR1 and CDR2: SGHTA, FQGTGA. V gave up 5 bases and J gave up 5 bases; unmatched junction bases: 9. The CDR3 loop reads CASSPSGTGSTEAFF. The CDR3 bases are TGTGCCAGCAGCCCTTCCGGGACAGGGAGTACTGAAGCTTTCTTT.

In its sample, this clone was seen once. This rearrangement joins TRBV4-2 to TRBJ2-5, with 9 bases aligning to TRBD2. Per the germline V gene, CDR1 is LGHNA and CDR2 is YNFKEQ. CDR3 length: 16 amino acids. Trimming at V came to 1 base and at J to 5 bases, leaving 8 bases not matched to a gene. The CDR3 loop is CASSQGLAVGGETQYF. In DNA, the CDR3 is TGTGCCAGCAGCCAAGGACTAGCGGTTGGCGGGGAGACCCAGTACTTC.

The chain carries TRBV6-1 and TRBJ1-5; a possible D gene is TRBD1 (6 bases). V was pared by 5 bases and J by 4 bases, with 18 bases between. This CDR3 has 16 residues. The germline V gene encodes CDR1 MNHNS and CDR2 SASEGT. The chain's CDR3 is CASSQGAGASNQPQHF. In DNA form, the CDR3 reads TGTGCCAGCAGTCAAGGGGCAGGGGCGAGTAATCAGCCCCAGCATTTT.

V gene TRBV28 combines with J gene TRBJ1-3; 10 nucleotides match TRBD1. Germline trimming cut 6 bases from V and 4 bases from J; bases unmatched to any gene: 0. This CDR3 is 13 amino acids long. Germline values: CDR1 MDHEN, CDR2 SYDVKM. CDR3 sequence (DNA): TGTGCCAGCAGGACAGGGGGCGGAAACACCATATATTTT. Protein sequence: CASRTGGGNTIYF.

This sequence joins TRBV5-1 and TRBJ2-5, with 13 bases that match TRBD2. The V gene's germline CDR1 is SGHRS and CDR2 YFSETQ. The V and J ends lost 1 base and 0 bases, in that order; junction bases with no gene match: 6. CDR3 length equals 18 residues. The CDR3, as DNA: TGCGCCAGCAGCTTGCGACTAGCGGGAGGCCTATACCAAGAGACCCAGTACTTC. Translating gives CASSLRLAGGLYQETQYF.